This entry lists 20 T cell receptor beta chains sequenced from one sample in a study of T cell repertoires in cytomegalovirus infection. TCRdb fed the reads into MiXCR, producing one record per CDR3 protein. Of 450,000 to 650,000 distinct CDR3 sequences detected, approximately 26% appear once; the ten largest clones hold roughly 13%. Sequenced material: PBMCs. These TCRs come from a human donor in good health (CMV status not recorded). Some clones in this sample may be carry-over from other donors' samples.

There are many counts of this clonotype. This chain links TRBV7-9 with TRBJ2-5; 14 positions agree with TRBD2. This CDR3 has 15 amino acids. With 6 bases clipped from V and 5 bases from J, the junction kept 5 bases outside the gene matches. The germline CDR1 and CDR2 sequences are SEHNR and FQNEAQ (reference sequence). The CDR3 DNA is TGTGCCAGCAGGGGGACTAGCGGGAGTTTTGAGACCCAGTACTTC. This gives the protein CASRGTSGSFETQYF. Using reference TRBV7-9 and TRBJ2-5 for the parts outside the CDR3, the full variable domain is DTGVSQNPRHKITKRGQNVTFRCDPISEHNRLYWYRQTLGQGPEFLTYFQNEAQLEKSRLLSDRFSAERPKGSFSTLEIQRTEQGDSAMYLCASRGTSGSFETQYFGPGTRLLVL.

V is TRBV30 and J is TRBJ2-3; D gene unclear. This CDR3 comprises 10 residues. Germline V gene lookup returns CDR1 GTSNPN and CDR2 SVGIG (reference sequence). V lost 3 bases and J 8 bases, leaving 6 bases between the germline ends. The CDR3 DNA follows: TGTGCCTGGAGAAGGGTTACGCAGTATTTT. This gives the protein CAWRRVTQYF.

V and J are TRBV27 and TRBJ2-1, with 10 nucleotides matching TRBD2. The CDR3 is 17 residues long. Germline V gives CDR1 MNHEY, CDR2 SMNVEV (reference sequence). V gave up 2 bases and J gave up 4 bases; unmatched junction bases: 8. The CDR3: CASSLGPTSGKYNEQFF. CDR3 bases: TGTGCCAGCAGTTTAGGCCCAACTAGCGGGAAGTACAATGAGCAGTTCTTC.

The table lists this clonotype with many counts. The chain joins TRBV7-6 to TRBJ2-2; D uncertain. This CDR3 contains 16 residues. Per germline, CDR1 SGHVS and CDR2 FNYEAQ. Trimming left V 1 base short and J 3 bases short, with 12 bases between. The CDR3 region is CASSLDSPYYTGELFF. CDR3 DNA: TGTGCCAGCAGCTTAGACAGTCCTTATTACACCGGGGAGCTGTTTTTT.

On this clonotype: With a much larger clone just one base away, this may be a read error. CDR3 sequence (DNA): TGTGCCAACAGCTTGAGGGGTGGCGGAGGCACAGATACGCAGTATTTT. Translation: CANSLRGGGGTDTQYF. The V gene is TRBV7-2, the J gene TRBJ2-3, with D possibly being TRBD1 or TRBD2 (5 bases each). This CDR3 spans 16 amino acids. From germline, CDR1 is SGHTA and CDR2 FQGNSA.

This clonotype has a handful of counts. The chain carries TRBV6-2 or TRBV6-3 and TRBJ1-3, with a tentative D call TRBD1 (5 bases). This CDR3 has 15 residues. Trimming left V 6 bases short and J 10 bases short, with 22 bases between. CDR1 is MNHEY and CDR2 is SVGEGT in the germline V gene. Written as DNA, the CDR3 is TGTGCCAGCAGAACACTCCGGGACCGCATATGGACCATATATTTT. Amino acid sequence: CASRTLRDRIWTIYF.

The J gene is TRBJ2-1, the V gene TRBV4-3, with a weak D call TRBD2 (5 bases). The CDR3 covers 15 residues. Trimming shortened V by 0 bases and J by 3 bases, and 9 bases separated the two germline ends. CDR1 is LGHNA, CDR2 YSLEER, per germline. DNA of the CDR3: TGCGCCAGCAGCCAAGACCCCGGGATCTACAATGAGCAGTTCTTC. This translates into CASSQDPGIYNEQFF.

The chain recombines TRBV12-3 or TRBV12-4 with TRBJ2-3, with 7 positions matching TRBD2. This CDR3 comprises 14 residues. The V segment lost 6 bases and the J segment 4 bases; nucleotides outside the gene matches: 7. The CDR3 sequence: CASRGTMSPDTQYF. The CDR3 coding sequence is TGTGCCAGCAGGGGGACTATGTCCCCAGATACGCAGTATTTT.

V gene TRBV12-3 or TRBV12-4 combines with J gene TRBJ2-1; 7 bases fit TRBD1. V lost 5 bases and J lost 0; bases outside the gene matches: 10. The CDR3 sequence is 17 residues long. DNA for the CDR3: TGTGCCAGCAGTCCCCGACAGGGTCAGAGCTCCTACAATGAGCAGTTCTTC. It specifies CASSPRQGQSSYNEQFF.

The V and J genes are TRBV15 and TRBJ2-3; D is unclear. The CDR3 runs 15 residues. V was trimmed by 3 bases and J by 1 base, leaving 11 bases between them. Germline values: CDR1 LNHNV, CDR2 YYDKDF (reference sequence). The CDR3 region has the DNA TGTGCCACCAGCAGTATGCCTTTCGGCACAGATACGCAGTATTTT. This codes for CATSSMPFGTDTQYF.

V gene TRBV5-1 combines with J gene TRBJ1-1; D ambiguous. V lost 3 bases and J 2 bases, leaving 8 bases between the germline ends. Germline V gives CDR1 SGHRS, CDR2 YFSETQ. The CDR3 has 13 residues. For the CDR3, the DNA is TGCGCCAGCAGCTCCATGGGAAACACTGAAGCTTTCTTT. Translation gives CASSSMGNTEAFF.

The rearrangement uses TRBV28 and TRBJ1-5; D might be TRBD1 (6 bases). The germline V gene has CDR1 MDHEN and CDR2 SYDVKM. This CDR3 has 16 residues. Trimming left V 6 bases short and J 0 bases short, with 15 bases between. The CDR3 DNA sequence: TGTGCCAGCAGCCAAGTTTCGACAGGTAGCAATCAGCCCCAGCATTTT. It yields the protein CASSQVSTGSNQPQHF.

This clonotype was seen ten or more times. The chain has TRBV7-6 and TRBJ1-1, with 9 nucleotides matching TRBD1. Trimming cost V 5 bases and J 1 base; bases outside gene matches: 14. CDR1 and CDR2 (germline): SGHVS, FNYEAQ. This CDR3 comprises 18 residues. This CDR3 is CASSRGDRAHGSNTEAFF. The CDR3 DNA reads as TGTGCCAGCAGCCGAGGGGACAGGGCGCATGGATCGAACACTGAAGCTTTCTTT. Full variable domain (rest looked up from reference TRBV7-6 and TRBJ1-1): GAGVSQSPRYKVTKRGQDVALRCDPISGHVSLYWYRQALGQGPEFLTYFNYEAQQDKSGLPNDRFSAERPEGSISTLTIQRTEQRDSAMYRCASSRGDRAHGSNTEAFFGQGTRLTVV.

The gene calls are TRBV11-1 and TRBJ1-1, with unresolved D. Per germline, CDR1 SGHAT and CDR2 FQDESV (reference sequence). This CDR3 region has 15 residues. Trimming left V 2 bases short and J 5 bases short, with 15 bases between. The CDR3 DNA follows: TGTGCCAGCAGCTTATACGGTCACAGTTGGACTGAAGCTTTCTTT. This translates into CASSLYGHSWTEAFF.

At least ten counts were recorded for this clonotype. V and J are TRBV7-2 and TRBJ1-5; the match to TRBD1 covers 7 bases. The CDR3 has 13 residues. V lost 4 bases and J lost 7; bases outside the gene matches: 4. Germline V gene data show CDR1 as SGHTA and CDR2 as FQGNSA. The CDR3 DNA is TGTGCCAGCAGCTCACAGGGGCGGCAGCCCCAGCATTTT. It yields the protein CASSSQGRQPQHF.

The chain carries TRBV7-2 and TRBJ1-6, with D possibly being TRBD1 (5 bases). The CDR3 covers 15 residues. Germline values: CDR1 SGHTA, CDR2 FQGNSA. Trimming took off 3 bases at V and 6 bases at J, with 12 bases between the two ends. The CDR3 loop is CASSFRRQTNSPLHF. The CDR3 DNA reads TGTGCCAGCAGCTTCCGAAGACAGACTAATTCACCCCTCCACTTT.

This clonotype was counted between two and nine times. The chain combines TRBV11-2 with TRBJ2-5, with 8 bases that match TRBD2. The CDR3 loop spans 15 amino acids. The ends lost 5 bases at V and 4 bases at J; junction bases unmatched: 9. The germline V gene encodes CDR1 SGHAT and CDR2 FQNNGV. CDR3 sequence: CASSRSGDGGETQYF. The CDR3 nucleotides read TGTGCCAGCAGCCGTAGCGGGGACGGGGGAGAGACCCAGTACTTC.

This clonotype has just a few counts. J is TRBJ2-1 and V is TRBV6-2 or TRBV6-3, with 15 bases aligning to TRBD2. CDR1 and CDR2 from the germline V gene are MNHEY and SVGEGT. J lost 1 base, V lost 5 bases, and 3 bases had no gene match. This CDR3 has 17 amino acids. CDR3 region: CASSRGLAGGSYNEQFF. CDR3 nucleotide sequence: TGTGCCAGCAGTCGCGGACTAGCGGGAGGGTCCTACAATGAGCAGTTCTTC.

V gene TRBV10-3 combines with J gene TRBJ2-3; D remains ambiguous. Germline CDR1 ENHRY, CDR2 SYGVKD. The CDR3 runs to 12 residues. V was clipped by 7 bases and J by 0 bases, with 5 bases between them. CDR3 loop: CAIKGSTDTQYF. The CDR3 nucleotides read TGTGCCATCAAGGGCAGCACAGATACGCAGTATTTT.

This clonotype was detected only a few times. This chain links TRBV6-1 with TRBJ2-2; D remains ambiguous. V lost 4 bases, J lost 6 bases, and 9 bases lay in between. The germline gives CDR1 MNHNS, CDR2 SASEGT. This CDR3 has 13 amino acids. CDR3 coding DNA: TGTGCCAGCAGTGCGTTCGGAGCCGGGGAGCTGTTTTTT. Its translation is CASSAFGAGELFF.